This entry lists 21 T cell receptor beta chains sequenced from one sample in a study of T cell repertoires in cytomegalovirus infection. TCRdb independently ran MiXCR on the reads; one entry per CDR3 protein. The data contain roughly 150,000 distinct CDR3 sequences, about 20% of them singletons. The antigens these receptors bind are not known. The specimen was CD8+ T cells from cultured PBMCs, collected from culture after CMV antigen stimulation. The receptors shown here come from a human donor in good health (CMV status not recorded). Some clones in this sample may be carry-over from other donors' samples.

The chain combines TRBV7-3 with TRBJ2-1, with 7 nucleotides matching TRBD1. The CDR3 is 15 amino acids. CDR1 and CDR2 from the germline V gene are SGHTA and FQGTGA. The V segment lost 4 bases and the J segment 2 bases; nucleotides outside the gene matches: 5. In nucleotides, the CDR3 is TGTGCCAGCAGCTCTACCGGGACAGCCTACAATGAGCAGTTCTTC. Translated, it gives CASSSTGTAYNEQFF. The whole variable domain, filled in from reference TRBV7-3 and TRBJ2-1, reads GAGVSQTPSNKVTEKGKYVELRCDPISGHTALYWYRQSLGQGPEFLIYFQGTGAADDSGLPNDRFFAVRPEGSVSTLKIQRTERGDSAVYLCASSSTGTAYNEQFFGPGTRLTVL.

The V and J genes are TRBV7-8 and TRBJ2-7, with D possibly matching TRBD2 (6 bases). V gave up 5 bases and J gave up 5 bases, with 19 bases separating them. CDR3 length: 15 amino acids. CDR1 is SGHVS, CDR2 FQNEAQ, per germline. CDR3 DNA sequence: TGTGCCAGCAGCCCCCGGGGAGGTGGGGTCGACGAGCAGTACTTC. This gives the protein CASSPRGGGVDEQYF. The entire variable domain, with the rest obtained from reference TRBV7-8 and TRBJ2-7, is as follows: GAGVSQSPRYKVAKRGQDVALRCDPISGHVSLFWYQQALGQGPEFLTYFQNEAQLDKSGLPSDRFFAERPEGSVSTLKIQRTQQEDSAVYLCASSPRGGGVDEQYFGPGTRLTVT.

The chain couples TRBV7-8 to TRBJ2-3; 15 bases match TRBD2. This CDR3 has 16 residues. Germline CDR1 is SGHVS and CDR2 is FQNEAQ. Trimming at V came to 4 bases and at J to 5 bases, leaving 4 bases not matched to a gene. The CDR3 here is CASSSGTSGGLDTQYF. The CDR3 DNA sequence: TGTGCCAGCAGCTCCGGGACTAGCGGGGGGCTAGATACGCAGTATTTT.

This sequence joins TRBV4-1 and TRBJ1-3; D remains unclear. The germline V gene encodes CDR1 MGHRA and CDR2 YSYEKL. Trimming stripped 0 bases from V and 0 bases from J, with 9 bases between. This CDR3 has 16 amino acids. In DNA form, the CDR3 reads TGCGCCAGCAGCCAAGAAGTAGAGTACTCTGGAAACACCATATATTTT. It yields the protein CASSQEVEYSGNTIYF.

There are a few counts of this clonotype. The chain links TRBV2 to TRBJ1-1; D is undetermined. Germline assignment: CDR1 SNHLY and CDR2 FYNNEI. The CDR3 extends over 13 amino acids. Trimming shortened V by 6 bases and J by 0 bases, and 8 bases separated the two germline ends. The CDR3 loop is CASRDGLNTEAFF. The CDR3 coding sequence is TGTGCCAGCAGGGACGGCCTGAACACTGAAGCTTTCTTT.

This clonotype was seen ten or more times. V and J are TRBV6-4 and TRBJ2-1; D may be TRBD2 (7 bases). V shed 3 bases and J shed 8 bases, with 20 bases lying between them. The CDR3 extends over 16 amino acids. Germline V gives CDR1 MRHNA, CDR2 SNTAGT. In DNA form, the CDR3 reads TGTGCCAGCAGTGATCGAGGGGGGGGCCGTTTCCATGAGCAGTTCTTC. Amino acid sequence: CASSDRGGGRFHEQFF.

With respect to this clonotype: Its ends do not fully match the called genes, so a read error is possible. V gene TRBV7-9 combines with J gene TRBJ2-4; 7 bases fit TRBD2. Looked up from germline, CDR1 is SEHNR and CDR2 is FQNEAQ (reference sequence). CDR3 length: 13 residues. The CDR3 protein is CASSSPQRGPLSF. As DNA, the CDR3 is TGTGCCAGCAGCTCCCCCCAGCGGGGACCACTTTCCTTC.

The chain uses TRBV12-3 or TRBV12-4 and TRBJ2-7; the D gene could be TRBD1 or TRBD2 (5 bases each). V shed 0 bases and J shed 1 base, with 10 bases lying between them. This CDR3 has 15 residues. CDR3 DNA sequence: TGTGCCAGCAGTTTAGCTCGAGGGGCGTCCTACGAGCAGTACTTC. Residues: CASSLARGASYEQYF.

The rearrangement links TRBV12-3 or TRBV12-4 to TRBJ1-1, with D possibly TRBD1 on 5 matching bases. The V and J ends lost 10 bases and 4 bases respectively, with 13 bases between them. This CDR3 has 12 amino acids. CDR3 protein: CAILYDSTEAFF. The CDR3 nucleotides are TGTGCCATCCTCTACGACAGCACTGAAGCTTTCTTT.

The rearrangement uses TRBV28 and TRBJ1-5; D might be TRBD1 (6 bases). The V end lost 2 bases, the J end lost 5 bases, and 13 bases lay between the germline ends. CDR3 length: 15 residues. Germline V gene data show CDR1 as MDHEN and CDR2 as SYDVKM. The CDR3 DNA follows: TGTGCCAGCAGTTTAATGGGGGCAGGGGATCAGCCCCAGCATTTT. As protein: CASSLMGAGDQPQHF. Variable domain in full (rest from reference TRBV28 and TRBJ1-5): DVKVTQSSRYLVKRTGEKVFLECVQDMDHENMFWYRQDPGLGLRLIYFSYDVKMKEKGDIPEGYSVSREKKERFSLILESASTNQTSMYLCASSLMGAGDQPQHFGDGTRLSIL.

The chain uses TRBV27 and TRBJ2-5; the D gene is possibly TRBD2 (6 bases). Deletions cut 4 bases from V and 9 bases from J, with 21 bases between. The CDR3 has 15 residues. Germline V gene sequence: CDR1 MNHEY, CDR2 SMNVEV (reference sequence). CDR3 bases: TGTGCCAGCAGTTCCAAATCGTTACTAGCCGGGGCCCAGTACTTC. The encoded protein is CASSSKSLLAGAQYF.

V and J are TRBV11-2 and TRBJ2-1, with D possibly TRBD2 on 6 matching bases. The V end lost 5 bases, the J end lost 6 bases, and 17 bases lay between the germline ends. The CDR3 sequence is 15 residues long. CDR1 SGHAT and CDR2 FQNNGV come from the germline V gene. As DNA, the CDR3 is TGTGCCAGCAGCACCTCTCCTGGGACTTCCAATGAGCAGTTCTTC. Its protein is CASSTSPGTSNEQFF.

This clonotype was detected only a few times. CDR3 amino acids: CASSYSIQGRDDTEAFF. The CDR3 DNA follows: TGTGCCAGCAGTTACTCCATCCAAGGCAGGGATGACACTGAAGCTTTCTTT. V gene TRBV6-2 or TRBV6-3 combines with J gene TRBJ1-1, with TRBD1 as a possible D gene (5 bases). The CDR3 sequence is 17 residues long. CDR1 is MNHEY and CDR2 is SVGEGT in the germline V gene. Trimming stripped 0 bases from V and 3 bases from J, with 17 bases between.

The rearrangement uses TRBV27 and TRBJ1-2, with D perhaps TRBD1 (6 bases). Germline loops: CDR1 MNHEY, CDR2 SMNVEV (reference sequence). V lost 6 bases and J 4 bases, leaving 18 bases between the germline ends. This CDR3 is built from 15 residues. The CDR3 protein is CASSVHPGDTYGYTF. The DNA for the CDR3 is TGTGCCAGCAGCGTTCACCCTGGGGACACCTATGGCTACACCTTC.

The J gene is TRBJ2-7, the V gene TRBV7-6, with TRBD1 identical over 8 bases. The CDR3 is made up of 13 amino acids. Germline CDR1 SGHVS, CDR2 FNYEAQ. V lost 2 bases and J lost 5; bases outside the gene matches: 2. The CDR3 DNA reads TGTGCCAGCAGCTTACCAGGGGGCGACGAGCAGTACTTC. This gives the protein CASSLPGGDEQYF.

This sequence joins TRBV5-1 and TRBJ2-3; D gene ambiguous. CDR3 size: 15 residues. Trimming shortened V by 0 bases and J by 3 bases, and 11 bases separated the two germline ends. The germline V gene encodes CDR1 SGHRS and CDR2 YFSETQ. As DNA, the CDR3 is TGCGCCAGCAGCTTGGCCTCAGGAAAGACAGATACGCAGTATTTT. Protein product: CASSLASGKTDTQYF.

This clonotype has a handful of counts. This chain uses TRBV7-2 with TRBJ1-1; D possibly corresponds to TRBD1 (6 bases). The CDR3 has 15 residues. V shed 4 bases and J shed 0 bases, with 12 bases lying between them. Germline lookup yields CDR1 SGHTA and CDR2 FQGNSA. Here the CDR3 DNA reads TGTGCCAGCAGCTCAACAGGGCTTTTGAACACTGAAGCTTTCTTT. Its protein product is CASSSTGLLNTEAFF.

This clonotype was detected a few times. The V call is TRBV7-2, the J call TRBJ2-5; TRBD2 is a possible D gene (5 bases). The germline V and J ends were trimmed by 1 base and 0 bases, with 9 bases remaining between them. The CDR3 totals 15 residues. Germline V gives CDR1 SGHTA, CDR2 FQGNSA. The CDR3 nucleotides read TGTGCCAGCAGCTTAGGCGGAGGCTACCAAGAGACCCAGTACTTC. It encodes CASSLGGGYQETQYF.

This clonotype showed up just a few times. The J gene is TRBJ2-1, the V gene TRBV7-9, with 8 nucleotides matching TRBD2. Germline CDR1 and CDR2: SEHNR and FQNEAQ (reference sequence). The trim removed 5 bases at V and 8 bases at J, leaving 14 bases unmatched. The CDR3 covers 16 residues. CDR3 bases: TGTGCCAGCAGCCCAAGGTGGGGGACTAGTGACGATGAGCAGTTCTTC. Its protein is CASSPRWGTSDDEQFF.

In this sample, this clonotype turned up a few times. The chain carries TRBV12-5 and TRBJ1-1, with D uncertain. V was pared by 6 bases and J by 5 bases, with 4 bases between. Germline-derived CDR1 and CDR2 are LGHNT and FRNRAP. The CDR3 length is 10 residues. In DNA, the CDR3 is TGTGCTAGTGGGGGGACTGAAGCTTTCTTT. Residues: CASGGTEAFF.

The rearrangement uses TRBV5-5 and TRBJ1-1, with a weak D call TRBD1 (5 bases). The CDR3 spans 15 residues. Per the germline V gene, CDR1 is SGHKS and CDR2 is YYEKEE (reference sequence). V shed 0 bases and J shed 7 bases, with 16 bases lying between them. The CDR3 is CASSLAGGFVLEAFF. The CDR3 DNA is TGTGCCAGCAGCTTGGCCGGGGGGTTCGTTCTTGAAGCTTTCTTT.